This T cell receptor beta chain was observed in a study of OX40 agonist ivuxolimab in advanced cancers. General notes on the study: Ivuxolimab, which targeted the costimulatory receptor OX40 (CD134), was an agonistic, fully human IgG2 monoclonal antibody. Intravenous ivuxolimab was administered to patients every 2 weeks at six dose levels: 0.01, 0.1, 0.3, 1.5, 3 and 10 mg/kg. Of the roughly 50 dose-escalation patients, hepatocellular carcinoma was present in about 19, melanoma in approximately 15, renal cell carcinoma in 9 and head and neck cancer in 9. A male proportion of around 81% and a mean age of around 60 years, ranging from roughly 20 to 80, were recorded for the dose-escalation cohort. Patients were allowed to have had prior anti-PD-1, anti-PD-L1 or anti-CTLA-4 therapy, and approximately 37% of the dose-escalation patients had been treated with checkpoint inhibitors. Partial responses were achieved by three dose-escalation patients, of whom one had hepatocellular carcinoma and two had cutaneous melanoma. The purpose of peripheral TCRbeta sequencing was to test whether ivuxolimab changed TCR sequence diversity and led to clonal T-cell expansion. The paper covers the monotherapy dose-escalation part of the phase I ivuxolimab trial, which included N ≈ 50 patients.

General study outcomes and caveats: After ivuxolimab, expanded clones were on average more numerous among CD8+ T cells than among CD4+ T cells. Low levels of normalized T-cell clonal expansion were also seen in some patients who did not respond. Which antigens the clonally expanded peripheral T cells were specific for was not determined. At doses of 0.1 to 3.0 mg/kg, clonal expansion of both CD4+ and CD8+ blood T cells was observed from baseline to week 6. In partial responders in the 0.1-3.0 mg/kg groups, normalized peripheral clonal expansion was found to be among the lowest, especially among CD8+ T cells.

The trial excluded patients who had a history of autoimmune disease or who were on systemic immunosuppression. In every dose cohort, peripheral blood was drawn for TCR sequencing at baseline, cycle 4 day 1, and cycle 7 day 1. The samples were taken from a phase I, first-in-human, multicenter, open-label dose-escalation trial of ivuxolimab. Adults with locally advanced or metastatic melanoma, renal cell, hepatocellular, or head and neck squamous cell carcinoma were enrolled in the trial. Before TCR sequencing, CD4+ and CD8+ T cells were separately sorted from peripheral blood. Including cysteine and phenylalanine, the CDR3 has 13 amino acids. Only the CDR3 portion is preserved as DNA: 39 bases, with reading frame beginning at the first base. V is cut back by 4 bases and J by 4 bases, with 2 bases in the junction unmatched. From a lookup of the germline V gene, CDR1 and CDR2 are SGHNT and YENEEA. Comments on this clone: Its antigen is not yet known. No quality values exist for individual bases; no much larger clone is one base distant.

For sequencing of the TCRbeta CDR3 region, genomic DNA was extracted from the sorted cells. The immunoSEQ Assay was used for sequencing of TCRbeta CDR3 regions. Not all clones reach the TCRdb copy of this immuneACCESS table, which keeps in-frame sequences only. Checked studies attribute under half of the gap to unresolved V genes and leave the rest unexplained. In all, the sample holds tens of thousands of clones, and 86% of those were seen once. Around 28% of the sample goes to the ten largest clones. This TCR was recovered from an adult with an advanced solid tumor such as melanoma, head and neck, liver or kidney cancer. The sequence joins TRBV11-3 to TRBJ1-1; 8 middle bases align to TRBD1. This specimen consisted of CD4+ or CD8+ T cells sorted from blood, obtained in a trial of the OX40 agonist ivuxolimab. CDR3 loop: CASSSGTGTEAFF. The DNA reads TGTGCCAGCAGCTCGGGGACAGGCACTGAAGCTTTCTTT.